This is a list of T cell receptor beta chains from one sample in a study of T cell changes during pregnancy in multiple sclerosis. TCRdb's table, derived via immunoSEQ multiplex PCR, lists solely in-frame clones and lacks some. The sample lists some 97,000 clones, almost 95% occurring once. The specimen comprised peripheral blood, sampled before pregnancy. These receptors originate from a female donor with multiple sclerosis, enrolled in a pregnancy study. Both conserved end residues are part of each CDR3. A D gene is named only where the DNA matches it firmly. Clone sizes are given selectively: once, few, many, or a class where the clone is expanded.

cdr3_aa | cdr3_nt | j_call | d_call | clone_size | v_call
CASSLARAAYEQYF | TGTGCCAGCAGCTTAGCGCGGGCGGCCTACGAGCAGTACTTC | TRBJ2-7 | . | . | TRBV7-2
CAISSLGGVGLDGYTF | TGTGCCATCTCCAGCTTAGGGGGAGTCGGCTTAGATGGCTACACCTTC | TRBJ1-2 | . | once | TRBV10-3
CASSLLASAEQYF | TGTGCCAGCAGTTTATTAGCTAGCGCAGAGCAGTACTTC | TRBJ2-7 | . | . | TRBV28
CASSLKGSGRGNYGYTF | TGTGCCAGCAGTTTAAAGGGGTCAGGGCGGGGAAACTATGGCTACACCTTC | TRBJ1-2 | . | . | TRBV28
CASSQDYIGLFF | TGCGCCAGCAGCCAAGATTACATTGGACTGTTTTTT | TRBJ1-4 | . | few | TRBV4-1
CSVEEWTEINYGYTF | TGCAGCGTTGAAGAGTGGACAGAGATTAACTATGGCTACACCTTC | TRBJ1-2 | . | . | TRBV29-1
CASSPPLGRGHRYEQYF | TGTGCCAGTAGTCCTCCTCTTGGCAGGGGGCATCGCTACGAGCAGTACTTC | TRBJ2-7 | TRBD1 | . | TRBV19
CASHRVDSVTNEQYF | TGCGCCAGCCACAGGGTCGACAGCGTAACTAACGAGCAGTACTTC | TRBJ2-7 | . | . | TRBV5-1
CASSLALWGQGRGSTEAFF | TGTGCCAGCAGCTTGGCCCTTTGGGGACAGGGAAGGGGGTCCACTGAAGCTTTCTTT | TRBJ1-1 | TRBD1 | . | TRBV5-6
CASSESETQYF | TGTGCCAGCAGTGAATCGGAGACCCAGTACTTC | TRBJ2-5 | . | . | TRBV6-1
CAISERTSGLQETQYF | TGTGCCATCAGTGAGAGGACTAGCGGACTCCAAGAGACCCAGTACTTC | TRBJ2-5 | TRBD2 | . | TRBV10-3
CASSSNHGIEQYF | TGCGCCAGCAGCTCCAACCACGGTATCGAGCAGTACTTC | TRBJ2-7 | . | . | TRBV5-1
CASSPDRANGELFF | TGTGCCAGCAGCCCCGACAGGGCTAACGGGGAGCTGTTTTTT | TRBJ2-2 | TRBD1 | . | TRBV7-2
CASSQVPGSAYGYTF | TGTGCCAGCAGCCAAGTTCCAGGGTCGGCCTATGGCTACACCTTC | TRBJ1-2 | . | . | TRBV14
CASSYGTGGEETQYF | TGTGCCAGCAGTTACGGGACAGGGGGTGAAGAGACCCAGTACTTC | TRBJ2-5 | TRBD1 | . | TRBV6-6
CASREVISGNTIYF | TGCGCCAGCAGAGAGGTGATCTCTGGAAACACCATATATTTT | TRBJ1-3 | . | . | TRBV5-1
CASKASGDTGELFF | TGTGCCAGCAAGGCTAGCGGAGACACCGGGGAGCTGTTTTTT | TRBJ2-2 | TRBD2 | . | TRBV2
CASSLFQGGGSEQYF | TGTGCCAGCAGTTTGTTTCAGGGTGGGGGGTCCGAGCAGTACTTC | TRBJ2-7 | . | . | TRBV27
CASSLLAFSGANVLTF | TGTGCCAGCAGTTTGTTGGCCTTCTCTGGGGCCAACGTCCTGACTTTC | TRBJ2-6 | . | once | TRBV28
CASSLSGPTYEQYF | TGTGCCAGCAGTTTATCGGGCCCTACCTACGAGCAGTACTTC | TRBJ2-7 | . | . | TRBV27
CATSRGTSNYEQYF | TGTGCCACCAGCAGAGGGACAAGTAACTACGAGCAGTACTTC | TRBJ2-7 | . | . | TRBV15
CASSPESGFNQPQHF | TGCGCCAGCAGCCCCGAATCGGGGTTCAATCAGCCCCAGCATTTT | TRBJ1-5 | . | . | TRBV5-1
CASSLVTGATNEKLFF | TGTGCCAGCAGCTTAGTGACGGGTGCAACTAATGAAAAACTGTTTTTT | TRBJ1-4 | . | . | TRBV11-2
CASSLSFPREETQYF | TGTGCCAGCAGTTTATCGTTTCCTCGAGAAGAGACCCAGTACTTC | TRBJ2-5 | . | . | TRBV27
CASSIGRGPSETQYF | TGTGCCAGTAGTATTGGCAGGGGGCCTTCAGAGACCCAGTACTTC | TRBJ2-5 | TRBD1 | . | TRBV19
CASRTSGDNITDNEQFF | TGTGCCAGCAGGACTAGCGGAGACAATATTACCGACAATGAGCAGTTCTTC | TRBJ2-1 | TRBD2 | . | TRBV28
CASSLRGGNTEAFF | TGTGCCAGCAGTTTACGGGGAGGGAACACTGAAGCTTTCTTT | TRBJ1-1 | . | . | TRBV27
CASSVLAGAYNEQFF | TGTGCCAGCAGCGTCCTAGCGGGAGCCTACAATGAGCAGTTCTTC | TRBJ2-1 | TRBD2 | few | TRBV6-6
CASGFTGGNQPQHF | TGTGCTAGTGGATTTACGGGGGGCAATCAGCCCCAGCATTTT | TRBJ1-5 | . | . | TRBV12-5
CASSVGTTPTDTQYF | TGTGCCAGCAGCGTAGGGACTACTCCCACAGATACGCAGTATTTT | TRBJ2-3 | . | . | TRBV9